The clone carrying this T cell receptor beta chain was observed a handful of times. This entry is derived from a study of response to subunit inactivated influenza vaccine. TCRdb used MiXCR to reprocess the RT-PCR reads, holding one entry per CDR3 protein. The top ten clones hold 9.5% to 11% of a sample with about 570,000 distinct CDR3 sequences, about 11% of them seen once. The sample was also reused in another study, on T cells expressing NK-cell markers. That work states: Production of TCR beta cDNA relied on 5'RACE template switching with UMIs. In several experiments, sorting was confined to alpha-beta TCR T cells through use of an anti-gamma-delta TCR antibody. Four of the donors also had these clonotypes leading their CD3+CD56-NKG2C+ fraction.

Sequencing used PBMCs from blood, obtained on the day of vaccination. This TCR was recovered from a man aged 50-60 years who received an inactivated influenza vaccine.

Written as DNA, the CDR3 is TGTGCCAGCAGCGTGGGCTTGGGGGGAATGGGCGAGCAGTACTTC. Its translation is CASSVGLGGMGEQYF. This chain links TRBV9 with TRBJ2-7; TRBD2 is a possible D gene (6 bases). This CDR3 is 15 amino acids long. From germline, CDR1 is SGDLS and CDR2 YYNGEE. With 2 bases removed from V and 6 bases from J, the gap between germline ends came to 18 bases.